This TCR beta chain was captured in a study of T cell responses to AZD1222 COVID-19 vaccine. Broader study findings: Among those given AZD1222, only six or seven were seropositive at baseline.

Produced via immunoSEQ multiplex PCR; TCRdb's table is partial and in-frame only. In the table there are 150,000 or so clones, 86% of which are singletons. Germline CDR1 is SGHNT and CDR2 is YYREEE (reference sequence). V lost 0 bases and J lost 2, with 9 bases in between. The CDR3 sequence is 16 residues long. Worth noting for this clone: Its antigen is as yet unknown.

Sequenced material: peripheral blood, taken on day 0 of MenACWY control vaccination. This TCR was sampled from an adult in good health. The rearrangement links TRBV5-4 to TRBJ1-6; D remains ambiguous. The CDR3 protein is CASSLASRTYNSPLHF. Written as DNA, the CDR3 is TGTGCCAGCAGCTTGGCTTCACGAACCTATAATTCACCCCTCCACTTT.